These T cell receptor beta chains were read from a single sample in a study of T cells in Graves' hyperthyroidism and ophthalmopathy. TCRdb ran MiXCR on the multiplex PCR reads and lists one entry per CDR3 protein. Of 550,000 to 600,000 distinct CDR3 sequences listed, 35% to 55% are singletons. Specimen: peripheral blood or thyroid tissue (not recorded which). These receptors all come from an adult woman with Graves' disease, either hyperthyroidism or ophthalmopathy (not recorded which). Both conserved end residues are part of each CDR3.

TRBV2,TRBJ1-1,CASSGRGRLNTEAFF
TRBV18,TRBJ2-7,CASSPTATRGNEQYF
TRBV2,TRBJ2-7,CASRDHDYEQYF
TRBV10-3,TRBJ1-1,CASMDGVNDKAFF
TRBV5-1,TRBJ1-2,CASSLDGVGGYTF
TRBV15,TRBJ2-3,CATSGMEDTQYF
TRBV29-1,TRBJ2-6,CSAERYGANVLTF
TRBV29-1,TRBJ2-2,CSVDAKTGELFF
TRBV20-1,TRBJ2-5,CSAPTGVETQYF
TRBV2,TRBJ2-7,CASSSTGQQYEQYF
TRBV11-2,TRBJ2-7,CASSLSAGADFDSYEQYF
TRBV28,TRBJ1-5,CASSSSKGSGGNQPQHF
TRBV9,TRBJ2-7,CASSPGNSRYEQYF
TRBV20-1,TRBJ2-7,CSASELAGSYEQYF
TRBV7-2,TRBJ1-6,CASSSRTGGSNSPLHF
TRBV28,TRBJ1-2,CASSKDRGPSFRGYTF
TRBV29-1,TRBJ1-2,CSLVGDRGYTF
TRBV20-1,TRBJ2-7,CSARGRRGIGEQYF
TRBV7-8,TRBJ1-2,CASSKRGDGYTF
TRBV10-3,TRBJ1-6,CAITGGLNNSPLHF
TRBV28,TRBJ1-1,CASSSTGRTKEAFF
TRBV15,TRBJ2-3,CATSTEGTQYF
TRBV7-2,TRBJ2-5,CASSWESGPPRAQYF
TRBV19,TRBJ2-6,CASSARGYSGANVLTF
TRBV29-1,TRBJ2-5,CSVEVLAGGIEYF
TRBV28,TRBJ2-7,CASSSAGRVGYEQYF
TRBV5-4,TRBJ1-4,CASSLTGGKIF
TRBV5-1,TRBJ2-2,CASIERRTGELFF
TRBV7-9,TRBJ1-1,CASSLSSWDAEAFF
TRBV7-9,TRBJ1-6,CASSSTLNYNSPLHF
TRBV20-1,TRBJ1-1,CSGTRVRATEAFF
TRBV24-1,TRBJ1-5,CATQDGSDQPQHF
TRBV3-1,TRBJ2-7,CASSGKAGEQYF
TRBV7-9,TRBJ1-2,CASSQDAPGRTYGYTF
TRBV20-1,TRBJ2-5,CSAETGGYSNQPQYF
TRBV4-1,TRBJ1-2,CASSQQQGPYYGYTF
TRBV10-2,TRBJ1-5,CASSRQGAGQPQHF
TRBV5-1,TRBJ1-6,CASSLDRDDSPLHF
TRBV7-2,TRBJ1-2,CASSSSQGTGIGYTF
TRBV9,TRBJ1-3,CASSVGPGNTIYF
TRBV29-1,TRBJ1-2,CSVDQGGAAGYTF
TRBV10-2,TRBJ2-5,CASSEGDRSDF
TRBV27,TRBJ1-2,CASSLLRTGVDGYTF
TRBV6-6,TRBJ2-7,CASSEFPGFPEDEQYF
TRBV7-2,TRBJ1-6,CASRGTGELSPLHF
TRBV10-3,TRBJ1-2,CASLGDNYGYTF